This is a list of T cell receptor beta chains from one sample in a study of T cells after yellow fever vaccination. One entry per CDR3 protein, called by TCRdb with MiXCR from the 5' RACE reads. The repertoire holds roughly 500,000 distinct CDR3 sequences, with 15% to 20% as singletons. The sample was PBMCs, taken 15 days after the yellow fever booster vaccination. The receptors stem from a man in his thirties or forties who received the YFV17D yellow fever vaccine. The CDR3 runs from the conserved cysteine through the conserved F or W. A D gene is named only where the DNA matches it firmly. Expanded clones are given a class, and other clones once, few, many or no size at all.

>-|19|TRBJ2-3|TRBD2|TRBV14
TGTGCCAGCAGCCCATCATTACTAGCGGGAGGTGCCCGGCCAGATACGCAGTATTTT
CASSPSLLAGGARPDTQYF
>few|15|TRBJ2-1|-|TRBV11-2
TGTGCCAGCAGCTTCAGGTCGAGCTCCTACAATGAGCAGTTCTTC
CASSFRSSSYNEQFF
>few|14|TRBJ2-7|TRBD2|TRBV7-6
TGTGCCAGCAGCTTCGGGACTAGCGCGTACGAGCAGTACTTC
CASSFGTSAYEQYF
>few|18|TRBJ2-1|TRBD2|TRBV7-3
TGTGCCAGCAGCTTAATGGCTAGCGGGAGTAGTCGAAACAATGAGCAGTTCTTC
CASSLMASGSSRNNEQFF
>-|15|TRBJ2-1|TRBD1|TRBV5-1
TGCGCCAGCAGCTTGGTGGGGGACAGGGGTTCTGAGCAGTTCTTC
CASSLVGDRGSEQFF
>-|14|TRBJ2-3|TRBD2|TRBV7-2
TGTGCCAGCAGGCGCGATGGGGGGGCAGATACGCAGTATTTT
CASRRDGGADTQYF
>few|12|TRBJ2-7|-|TRBV29-1
TGCAGCGTACCGGGGAGACCCGGAGAGCAGTACTTC
CSVPGRPGEQYF
>few|15|TRBJ2-7|-|TRBV9
TGTGCCAGCAGCGTAGGGGTCAGTAGCTCCTACGAGCAGTACTTC
CASSVGVSSSYEQYF
>many|15|TRBJ2-5|-|TRBV15
TGTGCCACCAGCAGAGATGGGACGGCATTGCGGACCCAGTACTTC
CATSRDGTALRTQYF
>-|14|TRBJ2-1|-|TRBV6-4
TGTGCCAGCAGTGTTAAAGAAACGGAGTTTGAGCAGTTCTTC
CASSVKETEFEQFF
>few|14|TRBJ2-7|TRBD2|TRBV7-2
TGTGCCAGCAGCCTTAGCGGGAGACAAGACGAGCAGTACTTC
CASSLSGRQDEQYF
>-|14|TRBJ2-5|TRBD2|TRBV5-1
TGCGCCAGCAGCCCGCAGAGCGGGGTTGGGACCCAGTACTTC
CASSPQSGVGTQYF
>-|13|TRBJ2-5|-|TRBV20-1
TGCAGTGCTAGATCAACTAGCAAAGAGACCCAGTACTTC
CSARSTSKETQYF
>-|13|TRBJ2-2|-|TRBV24-1
TGTGCCACCAGTGGAGGAGGGACCGGGGAGCTGTTTTTT
CATSGGGTGELFF
>few|15|TRBJ2-7|TRBD2|TRBV28
TGTGCCAGCAGTCTGACTAGCCTCCAGGGATACGAGCAGTACTTC
CASSLTSLQGYEQYF
>few|14|TRBJ1-1|-|TRBV12-3/TRBV12-4
TGTGCCAGCAGCCCAACAGGAGGGAGCACTGAAGCTTTCTTT
CASSPTGGSTEAFF
>-|14|TRBJ2-7|TRBD2|TRBV5-1
TGCGCCAGCAGCAGTAGCGGGAGTCGGTACGAGCAGTACTTC
CASSSSGSRYEQYF
>many|15|TRBJ2-7|TRBD2|TRBV3-1
TGTGCCAGCAGCCTACTAGCGGGAGCCAGTGGGGAGCAGTACTTC
CASSLLAGASGEQYF
>-|16|TRBJ2-7|TRBD1|TRBV4-3
TGCGCCAGCAGCCAGGAACCCGGGACAGTGCTCTACGAGCAGTACTTC
CASSQEPGTVLYEQYF
>-|12|TRBJ2-3|-|TRBV30
TGTGCCTGGTCCTCTAGCACAGATACGCAGTATTTT
CAWSSSTDTQYF
>-|13|TRBJ2-7|-|TRBV7-7
TGTGCTAGCAGCCCGGGAAGCGGATACGAGCAGTACTTC
CASSPGSGYEQYF
>-|16|TRBJ1-2|TRBD1|TRBV7-8
TGTGCCAGCAGCGCCGGACAGGAGACGAATAACTATGGCTACACCTTC
CASSAGQETNNYGYTF
>-|14|TRBJ2-7|TRBD1|TRBV19
TGTGCCAGTAGTAGCCGGGACAGGGGCGACGAGCAGTACTTC
CASSSRDRGDEQYF